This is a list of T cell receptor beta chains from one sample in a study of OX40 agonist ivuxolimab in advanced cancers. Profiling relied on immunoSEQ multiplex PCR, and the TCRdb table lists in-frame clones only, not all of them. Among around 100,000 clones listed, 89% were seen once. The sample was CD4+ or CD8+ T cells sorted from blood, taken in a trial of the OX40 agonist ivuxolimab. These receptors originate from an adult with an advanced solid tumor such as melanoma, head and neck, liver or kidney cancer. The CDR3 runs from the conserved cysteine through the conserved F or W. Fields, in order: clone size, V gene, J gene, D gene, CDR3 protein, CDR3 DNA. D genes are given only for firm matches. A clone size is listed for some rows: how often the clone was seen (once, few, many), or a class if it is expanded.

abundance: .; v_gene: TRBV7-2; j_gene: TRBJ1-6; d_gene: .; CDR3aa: CASSLAWGGSPLHF; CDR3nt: TGTGCCAGCAGCTTAGCTTGGGGGGGTTCACCCCTCCACTTT
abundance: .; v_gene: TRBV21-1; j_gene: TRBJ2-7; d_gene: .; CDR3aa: CASPGGFAGIYEQYF; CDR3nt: TGTGCCAGCCCAGGGGGATTTGCGGGAATCTACGAGCAGTACTTC
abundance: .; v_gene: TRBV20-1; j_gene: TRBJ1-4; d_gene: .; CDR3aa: CSVRSEKLFF; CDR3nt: TGCAGTGTAAGGAGCGAAAAACTGTTTTTT
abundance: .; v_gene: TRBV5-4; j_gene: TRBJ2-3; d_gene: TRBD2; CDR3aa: CASSLLAALDTQYF; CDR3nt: TGTGCCAGCAGCTTACTAGCGGCTCTGGATACGCAGTATTTT
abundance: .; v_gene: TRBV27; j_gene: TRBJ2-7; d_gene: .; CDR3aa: CASSTMRTARTSYEQYF; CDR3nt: TGTGCCAGCAGTACAATGAGGACAGCCCGAACTTCCTACGAGCAGTACTTC
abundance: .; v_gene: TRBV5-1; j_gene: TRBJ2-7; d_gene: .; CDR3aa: CASSQGSSRYEQYF; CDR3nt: TGCGCCAGCAGCCAGGGGAGTTCACGCTACGAGCAGTACTTC
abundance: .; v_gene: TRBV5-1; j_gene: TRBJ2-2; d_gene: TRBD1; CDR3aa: CASSRDSNTGELFF; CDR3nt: TGCGCCAGCAGCAGGGACAGTAACACCGGGGAGCTGTTTTTT
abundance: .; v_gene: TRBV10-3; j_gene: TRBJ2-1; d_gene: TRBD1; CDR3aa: CAINNQQGPPGNEQFF; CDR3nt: TGTGCCATCAACAACCAACAGGGGCCCCCGGGCAATGAGCAGTTCTTC
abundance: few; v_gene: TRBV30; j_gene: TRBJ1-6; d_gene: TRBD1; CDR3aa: CAWSEGQGGSPLHF; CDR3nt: TGTGCCTGGAGTGAAGGACAGGGGGGTTCACCCCTCCACTTT
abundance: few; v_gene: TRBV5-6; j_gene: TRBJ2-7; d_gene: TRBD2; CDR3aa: CASSLFRGGEQYF; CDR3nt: TGTGCCAGCAGCTTGTTCCGGGGGGGCGAGCAGTACTTC
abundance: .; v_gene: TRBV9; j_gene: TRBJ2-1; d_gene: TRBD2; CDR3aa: CASSASPGLAGVQGEQFF; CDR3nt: TGTGCCAGCAGTGCTTCTCCGGGATTAGCGGGAGTACAGGGTGAGCAGTTCTTC